A selection of T cell receptor beta chains follows, all from one sample in a study of T cell clones after liver transplantation. Here immunoSEQ multiplex PCR was the method, and the copy in TCRdb shows in-frame clones only, minus some. The table has about 120,000 clones, approximately 90% seen once. The starting material was CD4+ T cells from blood, obtained 12 months after liver transplant. Receptors originate from a human patient who received a liver transplant. T cells may partly derive from the graft donor. CDR3s include the opening cysteine and the closing phenylalanine or tryptophan. D genes are given only for firm matches. Expanded clones get a size class; other rows say once, few or many, or leave the size out.

>TRBJ1-2|TRBV28|-|-
TGTGCCAGCAGTTCGTCGGGGCAGTACTATGGCTACACCTTC
CASSSSGQYYGYTF
>TRBJ1-6|TRBV27|TRBD1|-
TGTGCCAGCAGTTTATCGGGACAGTCGAATTCACCCCTCCACTTT
CASSLSGQSNSPLHF
>TRBJ2-5|TRBV9|-|once
TGTGCCAGCAGCGTAGCGGGCCGATCCGGGATAGAGGAAGAGACCCAGTACTTC
CASSVAGRSGIEEETQYF
>TRBJ1-1|TRBV11-2|TRBD1|-
TGTGCCAGCAGCTTAGTAGGGACAGGGGTCAGTGAAGCTTTCTTT
CASSLVGTGVSEAFF
>TRBJ2-3|TRBV6-5|-|-
TGTGCCAGCAGTCCTCGACTGGCAAACACAGATACGCAGTATTTT
CASSPRLANTDTQYF
>TRBJ1-1|TRBV19|-|-
TGTGCCAGTAGCATCACCGGACAGACCCGTGAAGCTTTCTTT
CASSITGQTREAFF
>TRBJ2-2|TRBV7-2|-|few
TGTGCCAGCAGCCGGGAAGCGAACACCGGGGAGCTGTTTTTT
CASSREANTGELFF
>TRBJ1-4|TRBV28|-|-
TGTGCCAGCAGTCCCTTTCACGGCAAGGCCGAAAAACTGTTTTTT
CASSPFHGKAEKLFF
>TRBJ2-1|TRBV7-2|TRBD2|-
TGTGCCAGCAGCACCCGGACTAGCGGGTCCTACAATGAGCAGTTCTTC
CASSTRTSGSYNEQFF
>TRBJ2-5|TRBV5-4|-|few
TGTGCCAGCAGATCAGACTTCGCTTTCACAGGGCAAGAGACCCAGTACTTC
CASRSDFAFTGQETQYF
>TRBJ2-7|TRBV6-1|-|-
TGTGCCAGCAGAGAGAATTCGGGACACACCTACGAGCAGTACTTC
CASRENSGHTYEQYF
>TRBJ2-3|TRBV7-9|-|few
TGTGCCAGCAGCTTGATCCAGGTCACAGATACGCAGTATTTT
CASSLIQVTDTQYF
>TRBJ1-1|TRBV2|-|-
TGTGCCAGCAGTGATCCCCTCACTGAAGCTTTCTTT
CASSDPLTEAFF
>TRBJ2-7|TRBV27|TRBD2|-
TGTGCCAGCAGTAGACTACTAGCGGGTCTATCCTACGAGCAGTACTTC
CASSRLLAGLSYEQYF
>TRBJ2-3|TRBV7-6|TRBD1|-
TGTGCCAGCAGGATCGGGACAGGGGCTTTCACAGATACGCAGTATTTT
CASRIGTGAFTDTQYF
>TRBJ2-1|TRBV7-2|TRBD2|-
TGTGCCAGCAGCCTAGCGGGAGGGCCCCACAATGAGCAGTTCTTC
CASSLAGGPHNEQFF
>TRBJ1-1|TRBV29-1|TRBD1|-
TGCAGCGTTGGCGGGGTCGACAGGGAGTACACTGAAGCTTTCTTT
CSVGGVDREYTEAFF
>TRBJ1-4|TRBV5-1|-|-
TGCGCCAGCAGTGATATCGGGGGCGATGAAAAACTGTTTTTT
CASSDIGGDEKLFF
>TRBJ2-3|TRBV29-1|TRBD2|-
TGCAGCGTTGAAGGGCTAGCGGGGACTAGCACAGATACGCAGTATTTT
CSVEGLAGTSTDTQYF
>TRBJ2-3|TRBV18|-|-
TGTGCCAGCTCACCACCAGGGAAGGGGGCAGATACGCAGTATTTT
CASSPPGKGADTQYF
>TRBJ2-2|TRBV9|-|-
TGTGCCAGCAGCGTAGTCCCGGCGGAGGGAACCGGGGAGCTGTTTTTT
CASSVVPAEGTGELFF
>TRBJ2-5|TRBV5-1|TRBD2|-
TGCGCCAGCAGGGCGGGAGCTCCTGCGGAGACCCAGTACTTC
CASRAGAPAETQYF
>TRBJ1-5|TRBV19|TRBD1|once
TGTGCCAGTAGTATCCTCGGACAGGCCAATCAGCCCCAGCATTTT
CASSILGQANQPQHF
>TRBJ1-3|TRBV7-3|-|-
TGTGCCAGCAGTAAAGATCCTGGAAACACCATATATTTT
CASSKDPGNTIYF
>TRBJ2-7|TRBV7-8|-|-
TGTGCCAGCAGCCTAGGGGGGACGTTAGTCTACGACGAGCAGTACTTC
CASSLGGTLVYDEQYF
>TRBJ2-7|TRBV14|-|-
TGTGCCAGCAGCCAAGACTGGCTTAGCGGACCAACCTCCTCCCACGAGCAGTACTTC
CASSQDWLSGPTSSHEQYF
>TRBJ2-3|TRBV7-6|-|-
TGTGCCAGCAGCTTAGTAGGCCGTGACACAGATACGCAGTATTTT
CASSLVGRDTDTQYF
>TRBJ2-3|TRBV6-6|TRBD2|-
TGTGCCAGCACGGAGCGGGAGGGCGCAGATACGCAGTATTTT
CASTEREGADTQYF
>TRBJ2-7|TRBV19|TRBD2|-
TGTGCCAGTAGCGCCGGACTAGCGGGATATTACGAGCAGTACTTC
CASSAGLAGYYEQYF